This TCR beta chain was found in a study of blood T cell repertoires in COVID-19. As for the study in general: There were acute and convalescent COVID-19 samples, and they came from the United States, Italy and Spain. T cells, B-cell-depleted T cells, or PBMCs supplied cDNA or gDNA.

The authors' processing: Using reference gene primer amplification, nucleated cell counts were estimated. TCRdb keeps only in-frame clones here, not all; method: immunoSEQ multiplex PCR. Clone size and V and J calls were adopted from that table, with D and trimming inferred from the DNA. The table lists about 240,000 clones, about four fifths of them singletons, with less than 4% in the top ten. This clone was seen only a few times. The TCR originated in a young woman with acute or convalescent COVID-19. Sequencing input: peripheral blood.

In nucleotides, the CDR3 is TGTGCCAGCAGGCTCATGACTAGCGGAGTGAACACCGGGGAGCTGTTTTTT. Translated, it gives CASRLMTSGVNTGELFF. This rearrangement joins TRBV27 to TRBJ2-2; 9 bases fit TRBD2. Germline V gene sequence: CDR1 MNHEY, CDR2 SMNVEV (reference sequence). The CDR3 is made up of 17 amino acids. The J segment lost 1 base and the V segment lost 6 bases, leaving 9 bases of the junction unmatched.